This section outlines one T cell receptor (beta chain) sequence together with its context. Per the original data handling: For nucleated cells, counts were estimated from reference gene primer amplification. Clones were read by immunoSEQ multiplex PCR, and TCRdb kept only the in-frame ones, dropping some. V and J calls and clone size are as listed in that table; D and trimming were resolved from the DNA. The repertoire includes about 270,000 clones, less than 95% of them detected once, and about 3% sits in the top ten. CDR1 LGHDT and CDR2 YNNKEL come from the germline V gene (reference sequence). The CDR3 has 16 amino acids. V lost 3 bases and J lost 7; bases outside the gene matches: 9. The data originate from a study of blood T cell repertoires in COVID-19. Study context: From T cells, B-cell-depleted T cells, or PBMCs came the material, which was cDNA or gDNA.

Enrollees, about 18 to 100 years old, lived in around 23 US areas. Allocation to cohorts depended on clinical history reported by the participants. Material: PBMCs or T cells enriched from blood (not recorded which). This clonotype was sampled from a man aged 35-49 years who had been exposed to COVID-19. The chain couples TRBV3-1 (or the pseudogene TRBV3-2) to TRBJ2-1; TRBD2 agrees at 10 bases. The CDR3 nucleotides read TGTGCCAGCAGCCAGATGGTGGCTAGCGGGGGTAATGAGCAGTTCTTC. It specifies CASSQMVASGGNEQFF.